One sample yielded the 2 T cell receptor beta chains listed below, sequenced in a study of molecular identifiers for immune sequencing clone quantification. TCRdb processed the PCR reads anew with MiXCR; each CDR3 protein has one entry. The sample holds about 630,000 distinct CDR3 sequences; over 25% are singletons and the top ten take 0.78%. The sequencing sample was made of naive CD8+ T cells from blood, with Jurkat cell RNA spiked in. Subset reported: FACS-sorted CD8+CD4-CCR7+CD45RA+ naive T cells. These receptor sequences come from a human donor in good health. Some libraries in this study had Jurkat cell RNA spiked in.

In this sample, this clonotype turned up many times. The gene calls are TRBV4-3 and TRBJ2-3; no clear D gene. Trimming pared 0 bases from V and 5 bases from J, leaving 12 bases between. CDR1 and CDR2 from the germline V gene are LGHNA and YSLEER. The CDR3 contains 15 residues. CDR3 sequence: CASSQDGSSLDTQYF. CDR3 coding DNA: TGCGCCAGCAGCCAAGATGGGTCAAGCTTAGATACGCAGTATTTT.

This clonotype has just a few counts. V gene TRBV7-9 combines with J gene TRBJ2-7, with unresolved D. This CDR3 has 16 amino acids. V lost 3 bases and J 0 bases, leaving 15 bases between the germline ends. The germline V gene has CDR1 SEHNR and CDR2 FQNEAQ (reference sequence). The CDR3 DNA follows: TGTGCCAGCAGCTTGACATACGGAACCCGCTCCTACGAGCAGTACTTC. Translating gives CASSLTYGTRSYEQYF.